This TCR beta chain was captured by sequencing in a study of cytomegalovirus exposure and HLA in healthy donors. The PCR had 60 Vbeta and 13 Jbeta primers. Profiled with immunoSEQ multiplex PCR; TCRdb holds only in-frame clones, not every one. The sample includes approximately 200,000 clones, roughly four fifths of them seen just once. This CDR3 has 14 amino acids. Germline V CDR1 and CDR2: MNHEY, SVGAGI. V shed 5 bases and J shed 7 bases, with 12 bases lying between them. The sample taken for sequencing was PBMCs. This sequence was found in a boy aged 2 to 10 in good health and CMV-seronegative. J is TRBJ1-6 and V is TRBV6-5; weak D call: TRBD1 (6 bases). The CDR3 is CASSLRGRNSPLHF. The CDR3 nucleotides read TGTGCCAGCAGTCTCAGGGGTCGAAATTCACCCCTCCACTTT.